This entry describes one TCR beta chain. The sample is drawn from a study of blood T cell repertoires in COVID-19. Study at large: T cells, B-cell-depleted T cells, or PBMCs supplied cDNA or gDNA.

Original analysis: Amplification of reference gene primers was used by the study to estimate nucleated cell counts. The data were produced by immunoSEQ multiplex PCR, yet TCRdb's version contains in-frame clones alone and is incomplete. For V, J and clone size, that table is used; D and trimming come from the DNA. The sample yields roughly 260,000 clones, under 95% seen once. V lost 0 bases and J lost 2, with 9 bases in between. The CDR3 length is 14 residues. CDR1 SGDLS and CDR2 YYNGEE come from the germline V gene. Sequencing was performed on PBMCs or T cells enriched from blood (not recorded which). The sequence derives from a young woman who had recovered from COVID-19. This chain uses TRBV9 with TRBJ2-7; D is perhaps TRBD2 (5 bases). CDR3 region: CASSVDPRAYEQYF. CDR3 DNA sequence: TGTGCCAGCAGCGTAGATCCGAGGGCCTACGAGCAGTACTTC.